The 7 T cell receptor beta chains listed next were all sequenced from one sample in a study of cytomegalovirus exposure and HLA in healthy donors (TCRdb year 2017). Libraries came from the immunoSEQ multiplex PCR assay. For the multiplex PCR, a mixture combining 60 forward primers for TCR Vbeta segments and 13 reverse primers for TCR Jbeta segments was used. The clones in this table, taken by TCRdb from immuneACCESS, are in-frame only. Not every clone is retained; where verified, under half of the shortfall comes from an unresolved V gene, and the cause of the rest is unknown. In this sample the table shows 140,000 to 150,000 clones, about three quarters of which occur a single time. The leading ten clones occupy under 3% of the sample. The sequencing sample was made of PBMCs. These receptor sequences come from a man aged 40-49 years in good health and CMV-seropositive.

The CDR3 loop reads CASRDSHQPIYGYTF. The DNA of the CDR3 is TGTGCCAGCAGGGACAGCCACCAACCGATCTATGGCTACACCTTC. The rearrangement joins TRBV5-6 to TRBJ1-2; maybe TRBD1 (6 bases). CDR1 SGHDT and CDR2 YYEEEE come from the germline V gene. The CDR3 spans 15 residues. V lost 5 bases, J lost 4 bases, and 18 bases lay in between. The full variable domain, with the rest looked up from reference TRBV5-6 and TRBJ1-2, is DAGVTQSPTHLIKTRGQQVTLRCSPKSGHDTVSWYQQALGQGPQFIFQYYEEEERQRGNFPDRFSGHQFPNYSSELNVNALLLGDSALYLCASRDSHQPIYGYTFGSGTRLTVV.

A remark on this clone: An end of the junction differs from the germline gene, which may be a read error. The gene calls are TRBV7-9 and TRBJ2-7; D is possibly TRBD2 (5 bases). Germline CDR1 SEHNR, CDR2 FQNEAQ (reference sequence). The CDR3 loop spans 12 amino acids. This CDR3 is CSSGTGSYEQYF. For the CDR3, the DNA is TGTTCCAGCGGAACGGGATCCTACGAGCAGTACTTC.

The gene calls are TRBV29-1 and TRBJ1-2, with a possible D match to TRBD1 (6 bases). Trimming shortened V by 3 bases and J by 4 bases, and 15 bases separated the two germline ends. This CDR3 is built from 14 residues. Germline-derived CDR1 and CDR2 are SQVTM and ANQGSEA. The chain's CDR3 is CSVETGALGYGYTF. The CDR3 DNA reads TGCAGCGTTGAGACAGGTGCCCTCGGCTATGGCTACACCTTC.

The chain carries TRBV29-1 and TRBJ1-4; 10 bases align to TRBD1. Germline assignment: CDR1 SQVTM and CDR2 ANQGSEA. J gave up 8 bases and V 7 bases, and 7 bases lay outside the gene matches. This CDR3 is 13 amino acids long. This CDR3 reads CSGGDRGNEKLFF. The CDR3 bases are TGCAGCGGCGGGGACAGGGGAAACGAAAAACTGTTTTTT. The full variable domain, in which reference TRBV29-1 and TRBJ1-4 provide the parts outside the CDR3, is SAVISQKPSRDICQRGTSLTIQCQVDSQVTMMFWYRQQPGQSLTLIATANQGSEATYESGFVIDKFPISRPNLTFSTLTVSNMSPEDSSIYLCSGGDRGNEKLFFGSGTQLSVL.

J is TRBJ1-1 and V is TRBV27; D may be TRBD1 (6 bases). Deletions cut 2 bases from V and 11 bases from J, with 15 bases between. Germline assignment: CDR1 MNHEY and CDR2 SMNVEV (reference sequence). The CDR3 runs to 13 residues. The CDR3 here is CASSLLGAGVAFF. CDR3 in DNA: TGTGCCAGCAGTTTACTTGGGGCAGGGGTTGCTTTCTTT.

The rearrangement joins TRBV6-5 to TRBJ2-1; perhaps TRBD2 as D (5 bases). The CDR3 has 15 amino acids. V was shortened by 0 bases and J by 9 bases, with 15 bases between the two germline ends. The V gene's germline CDR1 is MNHEY and CDR2 SVGAGI. CDR3 in DNA: TGTGCCAGCAGTTACTCGCGGACGGGAAGGGCTGAGCAGTTCTTC. Translating gives CASSYSRTGRAEQFF.

The V gene is TRBV6-6, the J gene TRBJ2-7; a possible D gene is TRBD2 (5 bases). This CDR3 is built from 13 residues. Germline V lookup: CDR1 MNHNY, CDR2 SVGAGI (reference sequence). V lost 10 bases, J lost 5 bases, and 18 bases lay in between. CDR3 bases: TGTGCCACTCAGGCACCCGGGAACCACGAGCAGTACTTC. It yields the protein CATQAPGNHEQYF.